One and the same sample provided the 26 T cell receptor beta chains below, sequenced in a study of T cell repertoires in cytomegalovirus infection. For these TCRs, the target antigens are not known. TCRdb passed the reads through MiXCR, listing each CDR3 protein once. The sample has 570,000 or so distinct CDR3 sequences, almost 40% seen once. The sample in question was cultured PBMCs, obtained from culture after CMV antigen stimulation. The receptors come from a human donor in good health (CMV status not recorded). Some clones in this sample may be carry-over from other donors' samples.

The chain joins TRBV19 to TRBJ1-5, with 8 bases that match TRBD1. CDR1 is LNHDA and CDR2 is SQIVND in the germline V gene (reference sequence). V gave up 6 bases and J gave up 2 bases; unmatched junction bases: 6. This CDR3 region has 15 residues. The CDR3 region has the DNA TGTGCCAGTAGGCGAAACAGGGGGGGCAATCAGCCCCAGCATTTT. It codes for CASRRNRGGNQPQHF.

V usage is TRBV10-3 and J usage is TRBJ2-7; D not resolved. Germline values: CDR1 ENHRY, CDR2 SYGVKD. CDR3 length: 11 residues. The V end was cut by 5 bases, the J end by 3 bases, with 5 bases between. The CDR3 sequence is CAISSRYEQYF. CDR3 DNA: TGTGCCATCAGTTCCCGCTACGAGCAGTACTTC.

There are a few counts of this clonotype. The chain combines TRBV7-6 with TRBJ2-1; D unresolved. V lost 1 base to trimming and J lost 8 bases, with 15 bases between them. The CDR3 extends over 15 amino acids. Germline V gene sequence: CDR1 SGHVS, CDR2 FNYEAQ. The CDR3 sequence is CASSLGVYPVDEQFF. CDR3 DNA: TGTGCCAGCAGCTTAGGGGTCTACCCGGTCGATGAGCAGTTCTTC.

This clonotype showed up just a few times. This sequence joins TRBV5-4 and TRBJ2-3, with TRBD2 matching 8 bases. This CDR3 contains 15 residues. V trimming: 4 bases; J trimming: 1 base; junction bases outside the gene matches: 5. Per germline, CDR1 SGHNT and CDR2 YYREEE (reference sequence). CDR3 sequence (DNA): TGTGCCAGCAGCCCACTAGCGGCCGGCACAGATACGCAGTATTTT. It specifies CASSPLAAGTDTQYF.

V and J are TRBV2 and TRBJ2-1; D uncertain. V was trimmed by 5 bases and J by 5 bases, leaving 10 bases between them. The CDR3 consists of 13 residues. The germline V gene encodes CDR1 SNHLY and CDR2 FYNNEI. The CDR3 reads CASSPSLNNEQFF. DNA for the CDR3: TGTGCCAGCAGTCCATCCCTAAACAATGAGCAGTTCTTC.

This sequence joins TRBV4-1 and TRBJ1-2; no clear D. CDR1 is MGHRA and CDR2 is YSYEKL in the germline V gene. The CDR3 runs to 14 residues. V lost 1 base and J lost 5, with 11 bases in between. The chain's CDR3 is CASSQAGPHYGYTF. CDR3 nucleotides: TGCGCCAGCAGCCAAGCCGGGCCCCATTATGGCTACACCTTC.

This clonotype has a handful of counts. This sequence joins TRBV6-5 and TRBJ2-7; D gene unclear. Trimming took 7 bases from V and 1 from J, leaving 17 bases between them. In germline, CDR1 is MNHEY, CDR2 SVGAGI. The CDR3 runs 15 residues. The CDR3 region is CASTTGGTRSYEQYF. DNA of the CDR3: TGTGCCAGCACCACCGGCGGAACGAGGTCCTACGAGCAGTACTTC.

This clonotype has a count of ten or more. The rearrangement joins TRBV7-2 to TRBJ1-3, with 8 bases lining up with TRBD1. The CDR3 is 15 residues long. J was trimmed by 1 base and V by 1 base; bases with no gene match: 0. CDR1 and CDR2 (germline): SGHTA, FQGNSA. In DNA form, the CDR3 reads TGTGCCAGCAGCTTAGACAGGGGGTCTGGAAACACCATATATTTT. It encodes CASSLDRGSGNTIYF.

The gene calls are TRBV5-6 and TRBJ1-2; D is unclear. CDR3 length: 17 amino acids. Germline CDR1 reads SGHDT; CDR2 reads YYEEEE. Trimming took 1 base from V and 5 from J, leaving 21 bases between them. The CDR3: CASSLMAGRPGPYGYTF. The CDR3 DNA reads TGTGCCAGCAGCTTGATGGCGGGTCGGCCCGGACCGTATGGCTACACCTTC.

This chain links TRBV7-2 with TRBJ2-1; D remains ambiguous. The germline V gene has CDR1 SGHTA and CDR2 FQGNSA. The CDR3 runs to 16 residues. V dropped 5 bases and J dropped 0 bases, with 14 bases sitting between them. The CDR3 loop reads CASSPRRQSSYNEQFF. DNA for the CDR3: TGTGCCAGCAGCCCCCGGCGGCAGAGCTCCTACAATGAGCAGTTCTTC.

CDR3 loop: CASSPTSGGAGELFF. CDR3 nucleotides: TGTGCCAGCAGTCCGACTAGCGGGGGGGCAGGGGAGCTGTTTTTT. The V call is TRBV12-3 or TRBV12-4, the J call TRBJ2-2, with 14 bases fitting TRBD2. The J segment lost 8 bases and the V segment lost 5 bases, leaving 4 bases of the junction unmatched. This CDR3 contains 15 residues.

This chain links TRBV28 with TRBJ1-1, with D maybe TRBD1 (5 bases). There are 14 residues in the CDR3. Trimming removed 5 bases from V and 6 bases from J, with 16 bases in between. CDR1 and CDR2 (germline): MDHEN, SYDVKM. CDR3 residues: CASSAFGGDAEAFF. The CDR3 DNA follows: TGTGCCAGCAGTGCGTTCGGGGGGGACGCTGAAGCTTTCTTT.

This clonotype turned up a few times. The chain couples TRBV6-1 to TRBJ2-1; maybe TRBD2 (5 bases). Trimming stripped 6 bases from V and 4 bases from J, with 16 bases between. CDR1 and CDR2 from the germline V gene are MNHNS and SASEGT. The CDR3 is made up of 15 amino acids. The CDR3 sequence is CASSLLAEQYNEQFF. CDR3 in DNA: TGTGCCAGCAGCCTCCTAGCAGAACAGTACAATGAGCAGTTCTTC.

In this sample, this clonotype turned up a few times. This chain links TRBV12-3 or TRBV12-4 with TRBJ1-5; D is uncertain. The CDR3 is 15 residues long. V was clipped by 6 bases and J by 3 bases, with 15 bases between them. The CDR3 region has the DNA TGTGCCAGCAGCCCCGGCCTAGCTTTCAATCAGCCCCAGCATTTT. Translated, it gives CASSPGLAFNQPQHF.

This clonotype was seen a few times. This rearrangement joins TRBV7-9 to TRBJ2-3; 10 nucleotides align to TRBD2. Trimming at V came to 5 bases and at J to 3 bases, leaving 8 bases not matched to a gene. There are 16 residues in the CDR3. Germline CDR1 and CDR2: SEHNR and FQNEAQ (reference sequence). The CDR3 sequence is CASSPPLAGETDTQYF. In DNA, the CDR3 is TGTGCCAGCAGCCCTCCCCTAGCGGGGGAAACAGATACGCAGTATTTT.

The V call is TRBV2, the J call TRBJ1-6; D is unresolved. The germline gives CDR1 SNHLY, CDR2 FYNNEI. The V and J ends lost 2 bases and 10 bases respectively, with 12 bases between them. CDR3 size: 14 residues. For the CDR3, the DNA is TGTGCCAGCAGTGAAATGGAATCGAGATCACCCCTCCACTTT. Protein product: CASSEMESRSPLHF.

V is TRBV28 and J is TRBJ2-1; D is perhaps TRBD2 (6 bases). CDR3 length: 14 residues. V was trimmed by 4 bases and J by 9 bases, leaving 16 bases between them. Germline assignment: CDR1 MDHEN and CDR2 SYDVKM. CDR3 coding DNA: TGTGCCAGCAGTTCCCACTGGATGGGGGGTGAGCAGTTCTTC. Its protein is CASSSHWMGGEQFF.

The chain employs TRBV6-5 and TRBJ2-1, with a weak D call TRBD2 (5 bases). The V gene's germline CDR1 is MNHEY and CDR2 SVGAGI. V was clipped by 2 bases and J by 7 bases, with 12 bases between them. This CDR3 comprises 14 residues. The CDR3 spells CASSYEGDGNEQFF. CDR3 in DNA: TGTGCCAGCAGTTACGAGGGAGACGGGAATGAGCAGTTCTTC.

This clonotype was seen a handful of times. The gene calls are TRBV6-2 or TRBV6-3 and TRBJ2-6; perhaps TRBD1 as D (5 bases). Germline V lookup: CDR1 MNHEY, CDR2 SVGEGT. The CDR3 contains 16 residues. V was cut by 2 bases and J by 2 bases, with 10 bases left in between. CDR3 in amino acids: CASSYTQGAGANVLTF. Here the CDR3 DNA reads TGTGCCAGCAGTTACACCCAAGGGGCTGGGGCCAACGTCCTGACTTTC.

This chain connects TRBV5-1 to TRBJ2-2, with D tentatively TRBD1 or TRBD2 (5 bases each). CDR1 and CDR2 from the germline V gene are SGHRS and YFSETQ. Trimming took off 4 bases at V and 1 base at J, with 17 bases between the two ends. The CDR3 runs 17 residues. The CDR3 DNA follows: TGCGCCAGCAGCCTTGGGCAGGGAGTAGGGAACACCGGGGAGCTGTTTTTT. Protein sequence: CASSLGQGVGNTGELFF.

This clonotype turned up a few times. The chain carries TRBV7-9 and TRBJ2-1; 8 bases match TRBD2. Germline V lookup: CDR1 SEHNR, CDR2 FQNEAQ (reference sequence). J gave up 2 bases and V 6 bases, and 9 bases lay outside the gene matches. The CDR3 has 16 residues. CDR3 DNA: TGTGCCAGCAGGGGAAGCGGGAGACCGCCCTACAATGAGCAGTTCTTC. It encodes CASRGSGRPPYNEQFF.

V is TRBV29-1 and J is TRBJ2-2; D not resolved. The germline V gene encodes CDR1 SQVTM and CDR2 ANQGSEA. Trimming cost V 7 bases and J 4 bases, with 13 bases left between them. The CDR3 runs 13 residues. CDR3 residues: CSAGSRGTGELFF. The CDR3 DNA sequence: TGCAGCGCCGGCAGCCGAGGCACCGGGGAGCTGTTTTTT.

The V and J genes are TRBV28 and TRBJ2-1; possibly TRBD2 for D (5 bases). CDR1 and CDR2 (germline): MDHEN, SYDVKM. The CDR3 contains 13 residues. V lost 8 bases and J 0 bases, leaving 8 bases between the germline ends. CDR3 sequence reads: CASGLLSYNEQFF. The DNA for the CDR3 is TGTGCCAGCGGACTCCTCTCCTACAATGAGCAGTTCTTC.

This clonotype has just a few counts. The chain is built from TRBV7-2 and TRBJ2-3; D is perhaps TRBD2 (5 bases). The germline CDR1 and CDR2 sequences are SGHTA and FQGNSA. CDR3 length: 12 amino acids. Trimming took 1 base from V and 12 from J, leaving 11 bases between them. The CDR3 region has the DNA TGTGCCAGCAGCTTAGATGAGCTAGCCCAGTATTTT. This gives the protein CASSLDELAQYF. Combining the CDR3 with reference TRBV7-2 and TRBJ2-3 gives the whole variable domain GAGVSQSPSNKVTEKGKDVELRCDPISGHTALYWYRQSLGQGLEFLIYFQGNSAPDKSGLPSDRFSAERTGGSVSTLTIQRTQQEDSAVYLCASSLDELAQYFGPGTRLTVL.

The chain recombines TRBV7-4 with TRBJ1-4; D not resolved. Trimming pared 5 bases from V and 3 bases from J, leaving 13 bases between. The CDR3 covers 15 residues. CDR1 is SGHVT and CDR2 is SQSDAQ in the germline V gene. In DNA, the CDR3 is TGTGCCAGCAGCACCAGAAGCCCCTCTAATGAAAAACTGTTTTTT. Amino acids: CASSTRSPSNEKLFF.

The V and J genes are TRBV7-6 and TRBJ2-2, with 8 bases identical to TRBD2. Trimming cost V 3 bases and J 1 base; bases outside gene matches: 7. CDR1 and CDR2 (germline): SGHVS, FNYEAQ. The CDR3 is made up of 17 amino acids. CDR3 DNA: TGTGCCAGCAGCTTTTCAGCGGGAGTAGGGAACACCGGGGAGCTGTTTTTT. Its translation: CASSFSAGVGNTGELFF.